The 15 T cell receptor beta chains below come from one sample, sequenced in a study of beta chain features in type 1 diabetes. TCRB transcripts that were expressed got sequenced, as all of the isolated RNA had been reverse transcribed. Here immunoSEQ multiplex PCR was the method, and the copy in TCRdb shows in-frame clones only, minus some. Here the sample spans more than 350,000 clones, 11% being singletons. The sample consisted of naive CD4+ T cells from blood. These receptors were collected from a woman under 30 in good health.

This sequence joins TRBV27 and TRBJ1-5; D unresolved. Trimming removed 5 bases from V and 4 bases from J, with 6 bases in between. Per germline, CDR1 MNHEY and CDR2 SMNVEV (reference sequence). The CDR3 spans 12 residues. The DNA for the CDR3 is TGTGCCAGCAGTGACTGGAATCAGCCCCAGCATTTT. Amino acids: CASSDWNQPQHF.

The rearrangement joins TRBV5-6 to TRBJ1-2; D might be TRBD1 (5 bases). Trimming left V 1 base short and J 7 bases short, with 14 bases between. CDR1 is SGHDT, CDR2 YYEEEE, per germline. The CDR3 is 14 amino acids. The CDR3 DNA follows: TGTGCCAGCAGCTTGACCGGGGGTGAAAGTGGCTACACCTTC. Protein: CASSLTGGESGYTF.

The CDR3 here is CAPIRDNQETQYF. The CDR3 coding sequence is TGTGCCCCCATCCGGGACAACCAAGAGACCCAGTACTTC. This rearrangement joins TRBV7-9 to TRBJ2-5, with D possibly TRBD1 on 6 matching bases. Trimming left V 11 bases short and J 0 bases short, with 13 bases between. Germline V gives CDR1 SEHNR, CDR2 FQNEAQ (reference sequence). The CDR3 extends over 13 amino acids.

This clone was counted between two and nine times. The chain is built from TRBV6-5 and TRBJ1-2; D remains unclear. The germline V and J ends were trimmed by 8 bases and 11 bases, with 18 bases remaining between them. Germline V CDR1 and CDR2: MNHEY, SVGAGI. The CDR3 runs 12 residues. Here the CDR3 reads CASHPEPGPYTF. The CDR3 DNA follows: TGTGCCAGCCACCCAGAACCCGGTCCATACACCTTC.

The chain carries TRBV28 and TRBJ2-7; D gene uncertain. This CDR3 has 15 residues. V lost 7 bases and J lost 0, with 16 bases in between. The germline V gene encodes CDR1 MDHEN and CDR2 SYDVKM. The CDR3, as DNA: TGTGCCAGCACTGGTTCCAGACATGGCTCCTACGAGCAGTACGTC. Protein sequence: CASTGSRHGSYEQYV.

This sequence joins TRBV29-1 and TRBJ1-5; 8 nucleotides line up with TRBD1. This CDR3 is 14 amino acids long. J was trimmed by 6 bases and V by 4 bases; bases with no gene match: 8. Per germline, CDR1 SQVTM and CDR2 ANQGSEA. The CDR3 spells CSVAEQGGGQPQHF. The CDR3 coding sequence is TGCAGCGTTGCGGAACAGGGGGGAGGTCAGCCCCAGCATTTT.

This clone appeared a few times. This chain links TRBV19 with TRBJ2-7; the match to TRBD1 covers 7 bases. Unmatched junction bases numbered 4, after V lost 5 bases and J lost 0 bases. CDR3 length: 14 residues. The germline V gene has CDR1 LNHDA and CDR2 SQIVND (reference sequence). The CDR3 DNA is TGTGCCAGTAGTTACCGGGACAGCTCCTACGAGCAGTACTTC. This gives the protein CASSYRDSSYEQYF.

There are a few counts of this clone. This rearrangement joins TRBV4-2 to TRBJ2-1; 7 bases align to TRBD2. The CDR3 loop spans 13 amino acids. The V and J ends lost 3 bases and 7 bases, in that order; junction bases with no gene match: 3. Germline CDR1 reads LGHNA; CDR2 reads YNFKEQ. In nucleotides, the CDR3 is TGTGCCAGCAGCCAGGGGGGGTATAATGAGCAGTTCTTC. It yields the protein CASSQGGYNEQFF.

This clone was recorded a few times. The CDR3 DNA reads TGTGCCAGCAGCTTATCGAGCGGCACCACAGATACGCAGTATTTT. Translating gives CASSLSSGTTDTQYF. The chain uses TRBV7-9 and TRBJ2-3; D is possibly TRBD2 (5 bases). V lost 2 bases and J 2 bases, leaving 11 bases between the germline ends. CDR3 length: 15 residues. Per germline, CDR1 SEHNR and CDR2 FQNEAQ (reference sequence).

This chain links TRBV20-1 with TRBJ2-5, with unresolved D. Trimming left V 6 bases short and J 2 bases short, with 7 bases between. CDR3 length: 11 amino acids. Per the germline V gene, CDR1 is DFQATT and CDR2 is SNEGSKA (reference sequence). The CDR3 region has the DNA TGCAGTGCCCCCGGGCAAGAGACCCAGTACTTC. Residues: CSAPGQETQYF.

V usage is TRBV29-1 and J usage is TRBJ2-5, with 8 bases that match TRBD2. V shed 4 bases and J 2 bases; nucleotides not matched to a gene: 6. Germline lookup yields CDR1 SQVTM and CDR2 ANQGSEA. This CDR3 contains 14 residues. Here the CDR3 DNA reads TGCAGCGTTGTAGGGCGGGGGGAACAAGAGACCCAGTACTTC. Encoded protein: CSVVGRGEQETQYF. Complete variable domain (other parts from reference TRBV29-1 and TRBJ2-5): SAVISQKPSRDICQRGTSLTIQCQVDSQVTMMFWYRQQPGQSLTLIATANQGSEATYESGFVIDKFPISRPNLTFSTLTVSNMSPEDSSIYLCSVVGRGEQETQYFGPGTRLLVL.

This chain joins TRBV7-2 and TRBJ2-1; 7 bases align to TRBD2. The CDR3 covers 16 residues. Germline CDR1 reads SGHTA; CDR2 reads FQGNSA. V was clipped by 5 bases and J by 8 bases; unmatched bases: 15. DNA for the CDR3: TGTGCCAGCAGCCCCAGTAGGGGCGGGAGTTTGGATGAGCAGTTCTTC. Its protein product is CASSPSRGGSLDEQFF.

This clone was observed a handful of times. The V gene is TRBV20-1, the J gene TRBJ2-7; D is uncertain. V was pared by 0 bases and J by 13 bases, with 13 bases between. This CDR3 is 11 amino acids long. Germline CDR1 reads DFQATT; CDR2 reads SNEGSKA (reference sequence). CDR3 sequence (DNA): TGCAGTGCTAGAGATCAAGGAAGCACTTACGTC. Translating gives CSARDQGSTYV.

This clone has only a few counts. The rearrangement uses TRBV2 and TRBJ1-1; TRBD1 matches at 9 bases. V was clipped by 7 bases and J by 5 bases; unmatched bases: 11. Per germline, CDR1 SNHLY and CDR2 FYNNEI. The CDR3 is 15 amino acids. The CDR3: CASTYTGQGFTEAFF. The CDR3 DNA reads as TGTGCCAGCACGTACACGGGACAGGGATTTACTGAAGCTTTCTTT.

This clone has at least ten counts. J is TRBJ2-5 and V is TRBV10-3; D unresolved. The CDR3 contains 13 residues. Germline assignment: CDR1 ENHRY and CDR2 SYGVKD. The V end was cut by 8 bases, the J end by 2 bases, with 12 bases between. The CDR3: CAIGMTPQETQYF. In DNA form, the CDR3 reads TGTGCCATCGGGATGACTCCGCAAGAGACCCAGTACTTC.